The 9 T cell receptor beta chains below all came from one sample that was sequenced in a study of Ad26.COV2.S vaccination and SARS-CoV-2 variants. Produced via immunoSEQ multiplex PCR; TCRdb's table is partial and in-frame only. The sample lists 350,000 to 400,000 clones; about nine tenths were seen once. As for treatment: roughly 19 received Ad26.COV2.S at low or high dose, single or two shots; a few received placebo; per-sample allocation not given. The study sampled participants on day 63 after the first vaccine or placebo injection. Sequences were derived from peripheral blood, sampled in a trial of Ad26.COV2.S vaccine versus placebo. The receptors were gathered from a person between 18 and 65 years old who received the Ad26.COV2.S COVID-19 vaccine or a placebo.

The V gene is TRBV6-2 or TRBV6-3, the J gene TRBJ2-5, with unresolved D. Germline lookup yields CDR1 MNHEY and CDR2 SVGEGT. Trimming removed 4 bases from V and 2 bases from J, with 2 bases in between. The CDR3 extends over 11 amino acids. The CDR3 is CASSLQETQYF. DNA of the CDR3: TGTGCCAGCAGTTTACAAGAGACCCAGTACTTC.

Worth noting for this clone: A read error may produce the germline difference seen at one junction end. The rearrangement uses TRBV10-3 and TRBJ2-6; a weak D match, TRBD2 (6 bases). This CDR3 comprises 15 residues. Germline CDR1 and CDR2: ENHRY and SYGVKD. DNA of the CDR3: TGTGCCATCAGTGGTGGAGGGTCTGCGGCCAACGTCCTGACTTTC. Translating it yields CAISGGGSAANVLTF.

This clone occurred once. The chain links TRBV10-3 to TRBJ2-3; 7 bases fit TRBD2. The CDR3 is made up of 12 amino acids. V shed 10 bases and J 8 bases; nucleotides not matched to a gene: 9. In germline, CDR1 is ENHRY, CDR2 SYGVKD. This chain's CDR3 is CATLAPEGTQYF. The CDR3, as DNA: TGTGCCACACTAGCGCCCGAGGGTACGCAGTATTTT.

The V gene is TRBV27, the J gene TRBJ1-2; maybe TRBD1 (5 bases). V shed 3 bases and J shed 1 base, with 15 bases lying between them. From germline, CDR1 is MNHEY and CDR2 SMNVEV (reference sequence). The CDR3 contains 16 residues. Here the CDR3 reads CASSFYSQGGNYGYTF. The CDR3 DNA sequence: TGTGCCAGCAGTTTTTACTCTCAGGGCGGTAACTATGGCTACACCTTC.

V is TRBV4-1 and J is TRBJ2-1; D is unresolved. Germline CDR1 is MGHRA and CDR2 is YSYEKL. The CDR3 sequence is 14 residues long. V was trimmed by 3 bases and J by 3 bases, leaving 9 bases between them. CDR3 DNA: TGCGCCAGCAGCCACTTCTTCCGCTACAATGAGCAGTTCTTC. Protein product: CASSHFFRYNEQFF.

V is TRBV5-1 and J is TRBJ2-1, with 9 bases fitting TRBD2. Trimming at V came to 4 bases and at J to 1 base, leaving 3 bases not matched to a gene. The CDR3 has 15 residues. Germline V CDR1 and CDR2: SGHRS, YFSETQ. CDR3 protein: CASSRSGGSYNEQFF. In DNA, the CDR3 is TGCGCCAGCAGCCGGAGCGGGGGGTCCTACAATGAGCAGTTCTTC.

This chain links TRBV10-3 with TRBJ1-1; TRBD1 matches at 7 bases. The germline CDR1 and CDR2 sequences are ENHRY and SYGVKD. The CDR3 has 13 residues. J gave up 3 bases and V 10 bases, and 8 bases lay outside the gene matches. The DNA for the CDR3 is TGTGCCACTTCCTTAGACAGGGACACTGAAGCTTTCTTT. It translates to CATSLDRDTEAFF.

This chain uses TRBV20-1 with TRBJ2-7; 7 positions match TRBD2. The CDR3 runs to 11 residues. CDR1 DFQATT and CDR2 SNEGSKA come from the germline V gene (reference sequence). J was trimmed by 5 bases and V by 7 bases; bases with no gene match: 5. CDR3 in amino acids: CSVPRGDEQYF. The CDR3, as DNA: TGCAGTGTACCCCGGGGGGACGAGCAGTACTTC.

V is TRBV12-3 or TRBV12-4 and J is TRBJ1-2; D is perhaps TRBD1 (5 bases). CDR3 length: 13 residues. V was pared by 6 bases and J by 8 bases, with 16 bases between. The CDR3 here is CASRFGRVEGYTF. The CDR3 DNA reads TGTGCCAGCAGATTTGGCAGGGTAGAGGGCTACACCTTC.